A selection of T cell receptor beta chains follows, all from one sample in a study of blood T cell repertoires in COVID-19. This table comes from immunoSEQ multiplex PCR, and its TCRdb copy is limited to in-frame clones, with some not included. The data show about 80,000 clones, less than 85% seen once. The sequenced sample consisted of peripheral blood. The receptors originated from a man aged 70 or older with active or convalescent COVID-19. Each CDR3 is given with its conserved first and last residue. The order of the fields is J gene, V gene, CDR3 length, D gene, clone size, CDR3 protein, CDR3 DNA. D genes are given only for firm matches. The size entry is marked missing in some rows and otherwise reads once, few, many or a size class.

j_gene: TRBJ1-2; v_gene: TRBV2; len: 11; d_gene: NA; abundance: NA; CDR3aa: CASSREGGYTF; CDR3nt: TGTGCCAGCAGTAGGGAGGGTGGCTACACCTTC
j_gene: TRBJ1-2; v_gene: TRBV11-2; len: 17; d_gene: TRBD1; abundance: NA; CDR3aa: CASSSLQQGNIDYGYTF; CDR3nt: TGTGCCAGCAGCTCCTTACAACAGGGGAATATAGACTATGGCTACACCTTC
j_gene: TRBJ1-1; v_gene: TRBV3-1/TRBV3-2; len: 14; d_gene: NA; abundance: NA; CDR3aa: CASSPSTLNTEAFF; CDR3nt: TGTGCCAGCAGCCCCTCGACATTGAACACTGAAGCTTTCTTT
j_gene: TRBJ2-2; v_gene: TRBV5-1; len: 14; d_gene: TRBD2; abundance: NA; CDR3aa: CASRGGANTGELFF; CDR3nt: TGCGCCAGCAGGGGAGGGGCGAACACCGGGGAGCTGTTTTTT
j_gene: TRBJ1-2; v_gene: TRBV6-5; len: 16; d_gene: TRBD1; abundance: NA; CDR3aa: CASSYPEGIQGAGYTF; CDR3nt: TGTGCCAGCAGTTACCCTGAGGGCATACAGGGGGCGGGCTACACCTTC
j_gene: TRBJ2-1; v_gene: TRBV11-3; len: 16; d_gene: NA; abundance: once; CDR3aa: CASSLEGGSSYNEQFF; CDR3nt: TGTGCCAGCAGCTTAGAGGGGGGAAGCTCCTACAATGAGCAGTTCTTC
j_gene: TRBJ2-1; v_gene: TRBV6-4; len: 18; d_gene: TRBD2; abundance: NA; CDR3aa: CASRNGLAGGQSYNEQFF; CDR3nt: TGTGCCAGCAGAAATGGACTAGCGGGGGGGCAATCCTACAATGAGCAGTTCTTC
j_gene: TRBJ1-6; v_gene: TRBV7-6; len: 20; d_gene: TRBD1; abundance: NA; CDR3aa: CASSLLPGQGVLVGTSPLHF; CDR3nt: TGTGCCAGCAGCTTATTGCCGGGACAGGGGGTGCTGGTAGGGACTTCACCCCTCCACTTT
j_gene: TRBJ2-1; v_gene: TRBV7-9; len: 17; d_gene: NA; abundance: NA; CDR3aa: CASSLGSGGSFGGEQFF; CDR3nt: TGTGCCAGCAGCTTAGGTTCCGGGGGATCTTTCGGGGGTGAGCAGTTCTTC
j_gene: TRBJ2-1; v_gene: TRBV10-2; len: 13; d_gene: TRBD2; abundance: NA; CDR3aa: CASSAPRGDEQFF; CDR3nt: TGCGCCAGCAGTGCCCCTCGGGGGGATGAGCAGTTCTTC
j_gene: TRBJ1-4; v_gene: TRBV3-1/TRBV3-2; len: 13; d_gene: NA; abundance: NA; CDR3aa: CASSTAKNEKLFF; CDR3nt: TGTGCCTCCTCGACAGCTAAAAATGAAAAACTGTTTTTT
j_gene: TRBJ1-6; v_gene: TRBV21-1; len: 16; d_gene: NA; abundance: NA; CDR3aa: CASSKARKQGDSPLHF; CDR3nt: TGTGCCAGCAGCAAAGCGCGGAAACAGGGGGATTCACCCCTCCACTTT
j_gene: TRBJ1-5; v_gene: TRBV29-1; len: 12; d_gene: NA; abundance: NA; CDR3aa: CSVGGRNQPQHF; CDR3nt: TGCAGCGTTGGGGGGCGCAATCAGCCCCAGCATTTT
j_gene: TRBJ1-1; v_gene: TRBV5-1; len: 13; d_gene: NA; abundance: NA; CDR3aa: CASSLEQGSGAFF; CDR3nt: TGCGCCAGCAGCTTGGAGCAGGGTAGTGGGGCTTTCTTT
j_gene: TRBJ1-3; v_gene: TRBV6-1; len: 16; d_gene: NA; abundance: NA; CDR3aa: CASSEDSRSTGNTIYF; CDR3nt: TGTGCCAGCAGTGAGGACAGCAGGAGCACTGGAAACACCATATATTTT
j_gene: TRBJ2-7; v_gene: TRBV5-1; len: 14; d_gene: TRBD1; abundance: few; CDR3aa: CASSSTGGSYEQYF; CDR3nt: TGCGCCAGCAGCTCCACAGGGGGCTCCTACGAGCAGTACTTC
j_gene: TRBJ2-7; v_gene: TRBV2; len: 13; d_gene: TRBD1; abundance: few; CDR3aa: CASSEGQNYEQYF; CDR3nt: TGTGCCAGCAGCGAGGGACAGAACTACGAGCAGTACTTC
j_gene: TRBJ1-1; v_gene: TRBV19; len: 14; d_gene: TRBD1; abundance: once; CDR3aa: CASTVGTGVTEAFF; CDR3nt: TGTGCCAGTACAGTTGGGACAGGGGTTACTGAAGCTTTCTTT
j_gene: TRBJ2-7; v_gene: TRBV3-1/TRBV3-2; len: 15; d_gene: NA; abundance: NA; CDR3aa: CASSQDLRTNYEQYF; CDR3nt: TGTGCCAGCAGCCAAGATCTTCGGACAAACTACGAGCAGTACTTC
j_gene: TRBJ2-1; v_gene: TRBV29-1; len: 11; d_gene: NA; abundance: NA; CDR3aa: CSVAGVNEQFF; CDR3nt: TGCAGCGTCGCAGGGGTCAATGAGCAGTTCTTC
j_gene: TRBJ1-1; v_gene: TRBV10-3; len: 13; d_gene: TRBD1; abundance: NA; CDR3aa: CAIGRTGRDEAFF; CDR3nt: TGTGCCATCGGGAGGACAGGGCGAGATGAAGCTTTCTTT
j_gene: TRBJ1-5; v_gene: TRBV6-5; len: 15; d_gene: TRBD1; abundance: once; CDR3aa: CASRPGGQGNQPQHF; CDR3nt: TGTGCCAGCAGGCCAGGGGGACAGGGGAATCAGCCCCAGCATTTT
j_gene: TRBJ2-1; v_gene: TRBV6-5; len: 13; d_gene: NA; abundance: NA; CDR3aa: CASSPRGFDEQFF; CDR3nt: TGTGCCAGCAGTCCCCGAGGCTTCGATGAGCAGTTCTTC
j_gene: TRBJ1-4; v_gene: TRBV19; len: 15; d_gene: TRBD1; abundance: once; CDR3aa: CASSMGQGATKKLFF; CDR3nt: TGTGCCAGTAGTATGGGACAGGGGGCGACGAAAAAACTGTTTTTT
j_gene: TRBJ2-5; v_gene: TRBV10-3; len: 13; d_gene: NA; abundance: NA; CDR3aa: CAISEWGRETQYF; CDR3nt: TGTGCCATCAGTGAATGGGGGCGGGAGACCCAGTACTTC
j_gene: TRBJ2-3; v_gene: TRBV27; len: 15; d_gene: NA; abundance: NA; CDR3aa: CASSFKSSGGATQYF; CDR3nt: TGTGCCAGCAGTTTTAAGTCTTCTGGCGGTGCTACGCAGTATTTT
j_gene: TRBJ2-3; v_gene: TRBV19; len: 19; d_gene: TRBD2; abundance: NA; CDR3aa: CASSIGTAGAHLSTDTQYF; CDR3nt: TGTGCCAGTAGTATAGGTACAGCGGGGGCGCACTTGTCCACAGATACGCAGTATTTT
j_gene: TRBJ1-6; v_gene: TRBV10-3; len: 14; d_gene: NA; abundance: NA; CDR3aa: CAIRSQSSNSPLHF; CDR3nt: TGTGCCATCAGGAGTCAAAGCTCAAATTCACCCCTCCACTTT
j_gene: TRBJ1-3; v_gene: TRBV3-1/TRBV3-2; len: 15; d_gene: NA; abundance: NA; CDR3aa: CASSGRQRYGNTIYF; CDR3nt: TGTGCCAGCAGCGGGAGGCAGCGGTATGGAAACACCATATATTTT
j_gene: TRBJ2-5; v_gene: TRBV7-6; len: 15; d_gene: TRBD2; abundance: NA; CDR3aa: CASSSLGLGQETQYF; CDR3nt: TGTGCCAGCAGCTCCCTAGGACTAGGGCAAGAGACCCAGTACTTC
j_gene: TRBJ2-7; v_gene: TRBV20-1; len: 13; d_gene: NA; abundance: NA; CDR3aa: CSASTRYSYEQYF; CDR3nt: TGCAGTGCTAGTACGCGGTACTCCTACGAGCAGTACTTC
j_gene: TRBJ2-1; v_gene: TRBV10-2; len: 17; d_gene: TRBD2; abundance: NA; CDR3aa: CASSKLLAGGPGDEQFF; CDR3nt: TGCGCCAGCAGTAAACTCCTAGCGGGGGGGCCGGGGGATGAGCAGTTCTTC
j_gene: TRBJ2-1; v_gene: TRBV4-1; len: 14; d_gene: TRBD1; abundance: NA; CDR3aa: CASSQSQGAHEQFF; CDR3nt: TGCGCCAGCAGCCAGTCCCAGGGGGCGCATGAGCAGTTCTTC
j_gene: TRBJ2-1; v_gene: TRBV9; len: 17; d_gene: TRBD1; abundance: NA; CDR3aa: CASSVEHRGISYNEQFF; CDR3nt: TGTGCCAGCAGCGTAGAACACAGGGGGATCTCCTACAATGAGCAGTTCTTC
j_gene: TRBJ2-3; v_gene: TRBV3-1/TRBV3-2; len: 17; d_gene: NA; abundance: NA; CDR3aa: CASSQETQRAISDTQYF; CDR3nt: TGTGCCAGCAGCCAAGAAACACAGCGGGCTATATCAGATACGCAGTATTTT
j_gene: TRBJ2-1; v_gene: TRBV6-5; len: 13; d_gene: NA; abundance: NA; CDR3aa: CATLVEGPGEQFF; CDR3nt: TGTGCCACGCTCGTGGAGGGGCCAGGTGAGCAGTTCTTC
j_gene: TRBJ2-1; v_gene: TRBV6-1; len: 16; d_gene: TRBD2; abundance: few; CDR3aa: CASSGSGGKAYNEQFF; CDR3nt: TGTGCCAGCAGTGGTAGCGGGGGGAAGGCCTACAATGAGCAGTTCTTC
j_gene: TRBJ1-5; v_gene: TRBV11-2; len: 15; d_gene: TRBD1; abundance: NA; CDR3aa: CASSPQGVEIQPQHF; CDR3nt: TGTGCCAGCAGTCCTCAGGGGGTAGAGATTCAGCCCCAGCATTTT
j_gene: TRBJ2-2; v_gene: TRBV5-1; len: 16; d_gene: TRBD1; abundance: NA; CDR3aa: CASSSAVQGAYGELFF; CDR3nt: TGCGCCAGCAGCAGCGCAGTACAGGGGGCCTACGGGGAGCTGTTTTTT
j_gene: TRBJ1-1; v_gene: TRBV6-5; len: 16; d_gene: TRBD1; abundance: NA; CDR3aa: CASSYYRDRDGTEAFF; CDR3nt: TGTGCCAGCAGTTACTACCGGGACAGGGACGGCACTGAAGCTTTCTTT
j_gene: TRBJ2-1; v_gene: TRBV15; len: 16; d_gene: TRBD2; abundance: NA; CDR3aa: CATSRDIAGGYNEQFF; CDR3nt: TGTGCCACCAGCAGAGATATAGCGGGGGGTTACAATGAGCAGTTCTTC
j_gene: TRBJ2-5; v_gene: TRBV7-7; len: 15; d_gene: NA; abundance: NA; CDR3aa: CASSLNRGGRETQYF; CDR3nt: TGTGCTAGCAGCTTAAACAGGGGGGGAAGAGAGACCCAGTACTTC
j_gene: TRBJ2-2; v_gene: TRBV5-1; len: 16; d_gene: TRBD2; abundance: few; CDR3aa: CASSAGLAGVTGELFF; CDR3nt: TGCGCCAGCAGCGCGGGACTAGCGGGGGTCACCGGGGAGCTGTTTTTT
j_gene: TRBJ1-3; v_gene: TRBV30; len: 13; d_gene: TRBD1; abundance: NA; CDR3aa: CASQGQAGNTIYF; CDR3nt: TGTGCCTCCCAAGGACAGGCTGGAAACACCATATATTTT
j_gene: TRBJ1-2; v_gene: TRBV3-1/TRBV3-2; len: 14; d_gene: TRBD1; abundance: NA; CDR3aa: CASRADRGTRGYTF; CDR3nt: TGTGCCAGCAGAGCGGACAGGGGTACCCGTGGCTACACCTTC
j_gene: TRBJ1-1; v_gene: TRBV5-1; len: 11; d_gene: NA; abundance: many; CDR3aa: CASSESGGAFF; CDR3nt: TGCGCCAGCAGTGAGAGCGGTGGAGCTTTCTTT
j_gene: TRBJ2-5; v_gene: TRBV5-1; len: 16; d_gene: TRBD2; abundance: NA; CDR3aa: CASSQTSGGSKETQYF; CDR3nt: TGCGCCAGCAGCCAAACTAGCGGGGGCTCCAAAGAGACCCAGTACTTC
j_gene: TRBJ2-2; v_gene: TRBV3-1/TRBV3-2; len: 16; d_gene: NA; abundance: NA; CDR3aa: CASSHFAQGSTGELFF; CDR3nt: TGTGCCAGCAGCCATTTCGCTCAGGGAAGCACCGGGGAGCTGTTTTTT
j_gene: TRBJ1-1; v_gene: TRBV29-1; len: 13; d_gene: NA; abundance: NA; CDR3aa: CSAQADLNTEAFF; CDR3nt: TGCAGCGCCCAGGCAGATTTGAACACTGAAGCTTTCTTT
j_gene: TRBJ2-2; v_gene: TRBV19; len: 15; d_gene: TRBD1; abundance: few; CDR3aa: CASSLGDRNTGELFF; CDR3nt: TGTGCCAGTAGTCTTGGGGACAGGAACACCGGGGAGCTGTTTTTT
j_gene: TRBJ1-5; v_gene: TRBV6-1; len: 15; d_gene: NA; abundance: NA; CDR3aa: CASSETNESNQPQHF; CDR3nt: TGTGCCAGCAGTGAAACCAACGAGAGCAATCAGCCCCAGCATTTT
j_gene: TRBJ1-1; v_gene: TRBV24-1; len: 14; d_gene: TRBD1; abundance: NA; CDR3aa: CATGRTGRRDQAFF; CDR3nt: TGTGCCACCGGCAGGACAGGGAGGAGGGACCAAGCTTTCTTT
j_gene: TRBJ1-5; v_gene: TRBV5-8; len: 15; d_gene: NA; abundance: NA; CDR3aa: CASSTRTAGDQPQHF; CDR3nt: TGTGCCAGCAGCACCCGGACAGCCGGCGATCAGCCCCAGCATTTT
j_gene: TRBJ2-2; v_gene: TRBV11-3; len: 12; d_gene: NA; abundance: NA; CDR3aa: CASSSLGGELFF; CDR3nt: TGTGCCAGCAGCTCACTCGGCGGGGAGCTGTTTTTT
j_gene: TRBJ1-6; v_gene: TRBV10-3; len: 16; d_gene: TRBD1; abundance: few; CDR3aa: CAISESGTGFNSPLHF; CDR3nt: TGTGCCATCAGTGAGTCGGGGACAGGCTTTAATTCACCCCTCCACTTT
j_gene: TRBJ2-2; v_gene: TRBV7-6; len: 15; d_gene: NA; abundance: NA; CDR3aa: CASSLGLGETGELFF; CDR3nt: TGTGCCAGCAGCTTAGGGTTGGGAGAGACCGGGGAGCTGTTTTTT
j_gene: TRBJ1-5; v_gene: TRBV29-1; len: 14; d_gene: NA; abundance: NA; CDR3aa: CSIVEGAPDQPQHF; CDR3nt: TGCAGCATTGTAGAGGGAGCTCCGGATCAGCCCCAGCATTTT
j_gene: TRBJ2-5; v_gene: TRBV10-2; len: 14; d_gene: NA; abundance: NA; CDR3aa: CASSWRAAQETQYF; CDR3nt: TGCGCCAGCAGCTGGCGGGCGGCCCAAGAGACCCAGTACTTC
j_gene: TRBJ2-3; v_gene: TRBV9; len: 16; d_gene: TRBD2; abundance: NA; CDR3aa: CASSVSGTSVTDTQYF; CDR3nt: TGTGCCAGCAGCGTAAGCGGGACTAGCGTCACAGATACGCAGTATTTT
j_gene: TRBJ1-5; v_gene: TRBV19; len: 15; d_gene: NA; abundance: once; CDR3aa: CASSTGSGGNQPQHF; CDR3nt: TGTGCCAGTAGTACGGGATCAGGCGGCAATCAGCCCCAGCATTTT